This TCR beta chain emerged from a study of blood T cell repertoires in COVID-19 (dated by TCRdb to the early 2020s). Background on the whole study: The collaborator samples originated in the United States, Italy and Spain and spanned the acute and convalescent phases of COVID-19. Sample metadata almost always included a de-identified subject ID, COVID-19 status, age in years and sex. Where HLA class I and class II types were available, the types were taken from metadata supplied by the sample provider, not from assay-based typing. Samples came from the ongoing ImmuneRACE study (first 160 participants) plus 1,254 subjects from 6 global collaborators. The prospective study material was composed of cDNA or gDNA derived from T cells, B-cell-depleted T cells, or PBMCs. The repertoires were released in a freely available public database meant as a resource for research on the immune response to SARS-CoV-2. Deeply sampled blood TCRbeta repertoires from subjects exposed to, actively infected with, or recovered from COVID-19 were included in the dataset.

TCRbeta CDR3 regions were amplified from genomic DNA using the immunoSEQ Assay, a bias-controlled multiplex PCR. As for the original processing: Nucleated cell counts per sample were estimated from amplification of reference gene primers within the assay. Sequence reads were collapsed and filtered to measure the absolute abundance of every unique TCRbeta CDR3 rearrangement. For each sample, productive Simpson clonality was calculated as the square root of Simpson's diversity index across productive rearrangements. The clones in this table, taken by TCRdb from immuneACCESS, are in-frame only. Not every clone is retained; where verified, under half of the shortfall comes from an unresolved V gene, and the cause of the rest is unknown. The D gene and trimming were derived from the DNA, and the V and J assignments and clone size from that table. The sample has 250,000 or so clones on record, roughly 89% of them singletons. Less than 5% of the sample goes to the ten largest clones.

Paper-wide results and their limitations: The amount of clinical and demographic metadata varied by source and participant and was provided uncurated.

On this clone: Its antigen is currently not known. The input lacks base qualities; no much larger clone sits a single base away.

Samples from volunteer blood donors who had recovered from COVID-19 were contributed by a second Seattle source. Collaborating institutions collected whole blood in K2EDTA tubes following their own protocols. For TCRbeta analysis, collaborators shipped samples as frozen whole blood, isolated PBMCs, or DNA extracted from either of those sample types. The receptor was isolated from a woman aged 40 to 55 who had recovered from COVID-19. Specimen: peripheral blood.

The CDR3 is CASSTRVGGELFF. The sequenced DNA is TGTGCCAGCAGTACCAGGGTGGGCGGGGAGCTGTTTTTT. The sequence joins TRBV6-1 to TRBJ2-2; the D gene is perhaps TRBD1, on 5 matching bases. The CDR3 runs 13 amino acids, cysteine and phenylalanine included. Only CDR3 DNA is held: 39 bases, read in frame from base 1. CDR1 is given as MNHNS and CDR2 as SASEGT, both from the germline V gene. Deletion took 5 bases off V and 7 bases off J, with a span of 11 bases between the germline ends.